This T cell receptor (beta chain) comes out of a study of beta chain features in type 1 diabetes. Study-wide results and caveats: All four CD4+ subsets of Type 1 diabetes patients contained TCRB CDR3s that were moderately but significantly shorter.

The germline CDR1 and CDR2 sequences are SEHNR and FQNEAQ (reference sequence). The V and J ends lost 0 bases and 2 bases respectively, with 8 bases between them. The CDR3 extends over 15 amino acids. The entirety of the isolated RNA underwent reverse transcription, so expressed TCRB transcripts were sequenced. Clones were sequenced by immunoSEQ multiplex PCR, and TCRdb holds only the in-frame ones, with some missing. The data contain a few hundred thousand clones, 10% to 15% of them singletons. Regarding this clone: Antigen specificity is unknown.

Material for sequencing was naive CD4+ T cells from blood. The clonotype comes from a young woman with type 1 diabetes. The J gene is TRBJ2-4, the V gene TRBV7-9, with D tentatively TRBD1 (5 bases). As DNA, the CDR3 is TGTGCCAGCAGCTTAGCAGGGGTTACCAAAAACATTCAGTACTTC. The encoded protein is CASSLAGVTKNIQYF.